This T cell receptor (beta chain) emerged from a study of Graves' ophthalmopathy and Graves' hyperthyroidism. Study results and caveats: In predicting ophthalmopathy progression, the model reached 70% to 71% sensitivity and about 73% specificity. The blood repertoire also included most expanded thyroid clonotypes above 0.001 frequency.

This clonotype was seen many times. Its cognate antigen is unknown. Germline-derived CDR1 and CDR2 are SGHAT and FQNNGV. The CDR3 totals 13 residues. Trimming stripped 0 bases from V and 3 bases from J, with 6 bases between. Excluded were patients with other autoimmune diseases, uncontrolled infections, pregnancy or lactation. The source of the PBMCs was more than 9.5 ml of fresh peripheral blood. RNA transcripts yielded amplified TCR beta CDR3 regions. An opening RT-PCR round employed HTBI primers and preceded a second-round multiplex PCR. TCRdb reanalysed the multiplex PCR reads using MiXCR and keeps one entry per CDR3 protein. The data hold about 200,000 distinct CDR3 sequences, with approximately 28% observed a single time.

The specimen was peripheral blood. The sequence was collected from a man aged 45 to 65 with Graves' ophthalmopathy. The J gene is TRBJ2-7, the V gene TRBV11-2, with no clear D. This CDR3 is CASSLEFRYEQYF. The CDR3 nucleotides are TGTGCCAGCAGCTTAGAATTCCGCTACGAGCAGTACTTC.